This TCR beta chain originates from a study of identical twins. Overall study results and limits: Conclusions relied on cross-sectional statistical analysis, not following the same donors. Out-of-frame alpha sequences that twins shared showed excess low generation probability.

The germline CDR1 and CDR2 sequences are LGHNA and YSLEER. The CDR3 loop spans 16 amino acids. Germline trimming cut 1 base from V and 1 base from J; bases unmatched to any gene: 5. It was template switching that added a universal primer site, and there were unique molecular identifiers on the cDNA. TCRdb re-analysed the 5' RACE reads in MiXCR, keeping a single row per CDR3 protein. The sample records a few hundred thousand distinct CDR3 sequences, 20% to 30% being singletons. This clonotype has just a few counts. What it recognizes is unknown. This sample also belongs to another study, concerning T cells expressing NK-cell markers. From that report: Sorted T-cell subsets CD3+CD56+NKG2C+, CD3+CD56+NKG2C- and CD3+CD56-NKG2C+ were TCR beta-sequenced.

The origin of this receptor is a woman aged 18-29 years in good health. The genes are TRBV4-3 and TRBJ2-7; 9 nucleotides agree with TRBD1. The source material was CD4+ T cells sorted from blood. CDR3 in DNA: TGCGCCAGCAGCCAAGTTAGGACAGGGGAATCCTACGAGCAGTACTTC. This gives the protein CASSQVRTGESYEQYF.